A selection of T cell receptor beta chains follows, all from one sample in a study of blood T cell repertoires in COVID-19. Sequencing was performed with immunoSEQ multiplex PCR; in TCRdb, only in-frame clones are kept and a portion is missing. The data hold about 150,000 clones, with less than 90% observed a single time. The material sequenced was peripheral blood. These receptors all stem from a human donor in a cohort sampled during active COVID-19. CDR3s include the opening cysteine and the closing phenylalanine or tryptophan. Where a row states a size, it is once, few, many or the class of an expanded clone; other rows omit it.

clone size | J gene | V gene | CDR3 protein
- | TRBJ2-2 | TRBV3-1/TRBV3-2 | CASSQSKTNTGELFF
- | TRBJ2-7 | TRBV7-8 | CASSRGTGTGYEQYF
few | TRBJ1-4 | TRBV24-1 | CATAPGRGNEKLFF
- | TRBJ1-6 | TRBV5-1 | CASSLDRGYNSPLHF
- | TRBJ1-1 | TRBV5-1 | CASSSDRANMEAFF
- | TRBJ1-6 | TRBV10-1 | CASRSGTSGGNSPLHF
few | TRBJ1-1 | TRBV7-3 | CASSLAEHTEAFF
- | TRBJ1-2 | TRBV30 | CAWRREGHGGYTF
- | TRBJ2-1 | TRBV28 | CASSHRLGLKYEQFF
- | TRBJ2-7 | TRBV4-1 | CASSQDAGQGDEQYF
- | TRBJ1-2 | TRBV6-5 | CASSNREPHGYTF
few | TRBJ1-1 | TRBV6-5 | CASSYSRGGEAFF
- | TRBJ2-1 | TRBV7-9 | CASNPRLASGENEQFF
- | TRBJ2-1 | TRBV7-7 | CASSLVAGGWNEQFF
once | TRBJ2-3 | TRBV6-4 | CASSEEAGGQGTQYF
few | TRBJ1-2 | TRBV2 | CASLPLSGGYTF
- | TRBJ1-6 | TRBV5-4 | CASSPAAGRGRGSPLHF
- | TRBJ2-2 | TRBV7-9 | CASSKAGTSGELFF
once | TRBJ2-7 | TRBV5-1 | CASSLRQESYEQYF
- | TRBJ1-2 | TRBV19 | CASSVPQTGYGYTF
- | TRBJ2-1 | TRBV7-2 | CASSLAALTGDEQFF
- | TRBJ2-2 | TRBV9 | CASSVLAGGDTGELFF
- | TRBJ1-1 | TRBV5-1 | CASRLQGSNTEAFF
once | TRBJ1-2 | TRBV4-3 | CASSHRTGERNGYTF
- | TRBJ2-3 | TRBV3-1/TRBV3-2 | CASSPPRGTQYF
- | TRBJ2-7 | TRBV10-2 | CASSGTGTVSYEQYF
few | TRBJ2-1 | TRBV18 | CASSPGLAGGPKSSYNEQFF